The clone carrying this T cell receptor (beta chain) was recorded once. The antigen is unknown. The data stem from a study of blood T cells in healthy people across ages. Study-wide points: Changes seen in expanded clonotypes were possibly confounded by donor CMV status left unknown.

The germline gives CDR1 SGHDT, CDR2 YYEEEE. V dropped 5 bases and J dropped 8; count of bases not matched to a gene: 7. The CDR3 has 12 residues. Combining a sample-barcoded 5' primer with a J-beta primer mix, a second PCR ran for roughly 6 to 11 cycles. One entry per CDR3 protein results from TCRdb running MiXCR on the 5' RACE reads. The sample records approximately 800,000 distinct CDR3 sequences, less than 80% being singletons. The sequenced material came from blood. This TCR derives from a man aged 25 to 40 in good health. The gene calls are TRBV5-6 and TRBJ2-7, with TRBD1 matching 7 bases. This CDR3 is CASRHRGFQQYF. CDR3 nucleotide sequence: TGTGCCAGCAGACACAGGGGTTTTCAGCAGTACTTC. Full variable domain (outside the CDR3, taken from reference TRBV5-6 and TRBJ2-7): DAGVTQSPTHLIKTRGQQVTLRCSPKSGHDTVSWYQQALGQGPQFIFQYYEEEERQRGNFPDRFSGHQFPNYSSELNVNALLLGDSALYLCASRHRGFQQYFGPGTRLTVT.